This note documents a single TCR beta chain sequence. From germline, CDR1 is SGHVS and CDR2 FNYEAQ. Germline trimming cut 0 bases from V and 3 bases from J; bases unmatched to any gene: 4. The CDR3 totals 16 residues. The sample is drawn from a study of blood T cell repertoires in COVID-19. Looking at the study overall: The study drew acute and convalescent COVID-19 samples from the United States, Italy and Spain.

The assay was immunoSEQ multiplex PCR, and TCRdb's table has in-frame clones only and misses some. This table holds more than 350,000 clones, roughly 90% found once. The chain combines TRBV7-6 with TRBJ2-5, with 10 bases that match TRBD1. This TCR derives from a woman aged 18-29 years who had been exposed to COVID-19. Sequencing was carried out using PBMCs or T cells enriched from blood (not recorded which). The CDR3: CASSLAIGTGEETQYF. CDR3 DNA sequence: TGTGCCAGCAGCTTAGCGATCGGGACAGGGGAAGAGACCCAGTACTTC.